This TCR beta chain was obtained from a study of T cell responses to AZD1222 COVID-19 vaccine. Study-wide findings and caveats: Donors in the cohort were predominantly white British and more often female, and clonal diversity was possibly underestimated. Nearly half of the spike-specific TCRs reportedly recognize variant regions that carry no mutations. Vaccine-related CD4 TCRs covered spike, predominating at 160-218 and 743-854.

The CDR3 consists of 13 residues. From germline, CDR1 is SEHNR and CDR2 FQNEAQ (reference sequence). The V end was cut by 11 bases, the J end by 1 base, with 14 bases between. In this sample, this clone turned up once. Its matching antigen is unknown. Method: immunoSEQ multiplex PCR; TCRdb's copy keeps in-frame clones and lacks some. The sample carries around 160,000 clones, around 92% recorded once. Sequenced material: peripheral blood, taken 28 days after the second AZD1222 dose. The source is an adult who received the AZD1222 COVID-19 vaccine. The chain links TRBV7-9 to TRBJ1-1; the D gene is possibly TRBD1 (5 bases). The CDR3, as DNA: TGTGCCGCCTCTGGGGGACCGAACACTGAAGCTTTCTTT. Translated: CAASGGPNTEAFF. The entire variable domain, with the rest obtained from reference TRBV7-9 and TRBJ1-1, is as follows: DTGVSQNPRHKITKRGQNVTFRCDPISEHNRLYWYRQTLGQGPEFLTYFQNEAQLEKSRLLSDRFSAERPKGSFSTLEIQRTEQGDSAMYLCAASGGPNTEAFFGQGTRLTVV.